This TCR beta chain was found in a study of identical twins. The study's findings and limits: Models, which agreed with sharing between unrelated individuals, nonetheless underestimated the out-of-frame TCR alpha sharing seen in monozygotic twins. Twin pairs had excess sharing that was weaker in beta out-of-frame sequences. A partial confounding effect on zero-insertion analyses could come from invariant MAIT and iNKT cells.

Per the germline V gene, CDR1 is ENHRY and CDR2 is SYGVKD. With 2 bases removed from V and 5 bases from J, the gap between germline ends came to 4 bases. The CDR3 sequence is 11 residues long. About this clonotype itself: As yet, its antigen is unknown.

TCRdb processed the 5' RACE reads anew with MiXCR; each CDR3 protein has one entry. The sample includes just under 650,000 distinct CDR3 sequences, under 8.5% seen only once; the top ten take around 1.6%. This sample was also put to use in a study of yellow fever vaccine responses in identical twins.

Sequenced sample: PBMCs. V and J are TRBV10-3 and TRBJ2-7; D is unresolved. The TCR was taken from a young woman in good health. The CDR3 is CAISEGHEQYV. As DNA, the CDR3 is TGTGCCATCAGTGAGGGTCACGAGCAGTACGTC.